Shown below are 26 T cell receptor beta chains from a single sample sequenced in a study of blood T cell repertoires in COVID-19. Libraries were prepared by immunoSEQ multiplex PCR; TCRdb keeps only in-frame clonotypes and omits some of them. The table includes some 110,000 clones, about three quarters detected once. Sequenced sample: peripheral blood. The receptors were sampled from a woman between 65 and 79 years old with acute or convalescent COVID-19.

This chain connects TRBV12-3 or TRBV12-4 to TRBJ1-1, with unresolved D. Trimming stripped 6 bases from V and 1 base from J, with 9 bases between. The length of the CDR3 is 13 residues. For the CDR3, the DNA is TGTGCCAGCAGCCCGCGGAAGAACACTGAAGCTTTCTTT. The encoded protein is CASSPRKNTEAFF.

This chain joins TRBV3-1 (or the pseudogene TRBV3-2) and TRBJ2-7; 10 nucleotides line up with TRBD1. The CDR3 totals 16 residues. Unmatched junction bases numbered 9, after V lost 4 bases and J lost 3 bases. Germline values: CDR1 LGHDT, CDR2 YNNKEL (reference sequence). CDR3 amino acids: CASSPHRDRGSYEQYF. The CDR3 bases are TGTGCCAGCAGCCCCCACCGGGACAGGGGAAGCTACGAGCAGTACTTC.

J is TRBJ1-2 and V is TRBV5-1; TRBD1 matches at 7 bases. Germline loops: CDR1 SGHRS, CDR2 YFSETQ. This CDR3 is built from 14 residues. Trimming at V came to 4 bases and at J to 5 bases, leaving 8 bases not matched to a gene. CDR3 loop: CASSRRTGEYGYTF. CDR3 DNA: TGCGCCAGCAGCAGAAGAACAGGGGAATATGGCTACACCTTC.

This chain joins TRBV6-6 and TRBJ2-3, with 11 bases lining up with TRBD2. The length of the CDR3 is 16 residues. The germline gives CDR1 MNHNY, CDR2 SVGAGI (reference sequence). V gave up 5 bases and J gave up 5 bases; unmatched junction bases: 9. CDR3 DNA sequence: TGTGCCAGCAGTCGAAATAGCGGGGGGGCAGGAGATACGCAGTATTTT. Translating gives CASSRNSGGAGDTQYF.

The J gene is TRBJ2-2, the V gene TRBV6-2 or TRBV6-3; 8 nucleotides line up with TRBD2. The germline CDR1 and CDR2 sequences are MNHEY and SVGEGT. V lost 6 bases, J lost 8 bases, and 14 bases stayed unmatched. This CDR3 has 16 amino acids. The chain's CDR3 is CASSPAGGGGLGELFF. The CDR3, as DNA: TGTGCCAGCAGCCCTGCCGGGGGCGGGGGGCTGGGGGAGCTGTTTTTT.

The chain links TRBV29-1 to TRBJ2-2; D possibly corresponds to TRBD2 (6 bases). V was shortened by 4 bases and J by 0 bases, with 9 bases between the two germline ends. The CDR3 totals 14 residues. Germline CDR1 is SQVTM and CDR2 is ANQGSEA. The CDR3 spells CSVGSGANTGELFF. CDR3 nucleotide sequence: TGCAGCGTTGGCTCGGGGGCGAACACCGGGGAGCTGTTTTTT.

This sequence joins TRBV12-3 or TRBV12-4 and TRBJ1-6; no clear D gene. The CDR3 contains 13 residues. Between the trimmed V and J ends, which lost 2 bases and 6 bases, there was a span of 5 bases. The CDR3 region is CASSLNSNSPLHF. In DNA, the CDR3 is TGTGCCAGCAGTTTAAACAGTAATTCACCCCTCCACTTT.

The J gene is TRBJ2-3, the V gene TRBV5-1; a possible D gene is TRBD1 (6 bases). The CDR3 loop spans 15 amino acids. V lost 0 bases to trimming and J lost 3 bases, with 11 bases between them. Germline V CDR1 and CDR2: SGHRS, YFSETQ. The CDR3 region has the DNA TGCGCCAGCAGCTTGGACGGCAGGGGAACAGATACGCAGTATTTT. Amino acid sequence: CASSLDGRGTDTQYF.

This chain connects TRBV28 to TRBJ2-1; TRBD2 agrees at 7 bases. The CDR3 sequence is 14 residues long. V gave up 4 bases and J gave up 5 bases; unmatched junction bases: 5. Germline loops: CDR1 MDHEN, CDR2 SYDVKM. CDR3 nucleotides: TGTGCCAGCAGTTCCGGGGGGTCTAACAATGAGCAGTTCTTC. Its protein product is CASSSGGSNNEQFF.

This chain links TRBV11-2 with TRBJ2-7; possible D gene TRBD1, 6 bases. The CDR3 extends over 15 amino acids. The germline V gene has CDR1 SGHAT and CDR2 FQNNGV. V lost 4 bases and J 9 bases, leaving 22 bases between the germline ends. The CDR3 sequence is CASSYLPGQPSGQYF. The CDR3 DNA reads as TGTGCCAGCAGCTATCTGCCCGGACAGCCATCGGGGCAGTACTTC.

The chain couples TRBV5-1 to TRBJ1-5, with D hard to call. Germline CDR1 reads SGHRS; CDR2 reads YFSETQ. Trimming removed 0 bases at V and 4 bases at J, with 5 bases between. The CDR3 covers 13 residues. CDR3 loop: CASSLGPNQPQHF. The DNA of the CDR3 is TGCGCCAGCAGCTTGGGTCCTAATCAGCCCCAGCATTTT.

This clone was seen at least ten times. The chain has TRBV6-1 and TRBJ1-6; D gene uncertain. The CDR3 runs 15 residues. With 2 bases removed from V and 10 bases from J, the gap between germline ends came to 15 bases. The germline gives CDR1 MNHNS, CDR2 SASEGT. CDR3 residues: CASSENYAVESPLHF. For the CDR3, the DNA is TGTGCCAGCAGTGAAAACTATGCGGTGGAATCACCCCTCCACTTT.

This chain connects TRBV4-3 to TRBJ2-5; the match to TRBD2 covers 8 bases. The J segment lost 5 bases and the V segment lost 0 bases, leaving 8 bases of the junction unmatched. Per the germline V gene, CDR1 is LGHNA and CDR2 is YSLEER. This CDR3 comprises 16 residues. In DNA form, the CDR3 reads TGCGCCAGCAGCCAAGATGTCGGGGGGGCCCTTGAGACCCAGTACTTC. Protein product: CASSQDVGGALETQYF.

The chain couples TRBV2 to TRBJ1-1; D is perhaps TRBD1 (5 bases). The CDR3 spans 14 residues. Per the germline V gene, CDR1 is SNHLY and CDR2 is FYNNEI. Trimming took 4 bases from V and 3 from J, leaving 12 bases between them. The CDR3 DNA reads TGTGCCAGCAGTGTAGAGGGAGGGGACACTGAAGCTTTCTTT. Translation: CASSVEGGDTEAFF.

This chain connects TRBV13 to TRBJ2-5, with 7 bases matching TRBD1. The CDR3 is 15 residues long. CDR1 is PRHDT and CDR2 is FYEKMQ in the germline V gene (reference sequence). The V gene end was trimmed by 1 base and the J gene end by 5 bases; junction bases not matched to a gene: 7. The CDR3 here is CASSLAGKTGETQYF. The CDR3 bases are TGTGCCAGCAGCTTAGCCGGGAAGACAGGGGAGACCCAGTACTTC.

The CDR3 sequence: CASSELGGAAKQYF. The DNA for the CDR3 is TGTGCCAGCAGTGAATTGGGCGGAGCGGCCAAGCAGTATTTT. The chain carries TRBV6-1 and TRBJ2-3, with TRBD2 as a possible D gene (5 bases). The CDR3 has 14 amino acids. V lost 2 bases and J 11 bases, leaving 17 bases between the germline ends. The germline CDR1 and CDR2 sequences are MNHNS and SASEGT.

The CDR3 loop reads CASSPPSGAGAVYGYTF. The CDR3 bases are TGTGCCAGCAGCCCTCCGAGCGGTGCAGGGGCTGTCTATGGCTACACCTTC. This chain uses TRBV7-2 with TRBJ1-2; perhaps TRBD1 as D (6 bases). The germline CDR1 and CDR2 sequences are SGHTA and FQGNSA. The CDR3 runs to 17 residues. V lost 5 bases to trimming and J lost 4 bases, with 23 bases between them.

This CDR3 reads CASSFSWQIAYGYTF. CDR3 nucleotides: TGTGCCAGCAGTTTTTCTTGGCAGATCGCCTATGGCTACACCTTC. V usage is TRBV28 and J usage is TRBJ1-2, with D uncertain. CDR3 length: 15 residues. The V gene lost 3 bases and the J gene lost 4 bases, with 15 bases spanning the gap. CDR1 and CDR2 from the germline V gene are MDHEN and SYDVKM.

This clone appeared many times. The chain carries TRBV5-1 and TRBJ2-3; D is perhaps TRBD1 (6 bases). V was shortened by 3 bases and J by 4 bases, with 12 bases between the two germline ends. The germline CDR1 and CDR2 sequences are SGHRS and YFSETQ. This CDR3 has 14 residues. CDR3: CASSSGQGPDTQYF. The CDR3 bases are TGCGCCAGCAGCTCGGGACAAGGCCCAGATACGCAGTATTTT. The full variable domain, rest sourced from reference TRBV5-1 and TRBJ2-3, is KAGVTQTPRYLIKTRGQQVTLSCSPISGHRSVSWYQQTPGQGLQFLFEYFSETQRNKGNFPGRFSGRQFSNSRSEMNVSTLELGDSALYLCASSSGQGPDTQYFGPGTRLTVL.

A single count supports this clone. The chain recombines TRBV30 with TRBJ2-2, with D possibly TRBD1 on 6 matching bases. CDR3 length: 12 amino acids. CDR1 and CDR2 from the germline V gene are GTSNPN and SVGIG (reference sequence). The CDR3 protein is CAGGTNTGELFF. The CDR3, as DNA: TGTGCAGGGGGTACGAACACCGGGGAGCTGTTTTTT.

This clone was seen only a few times. Other DNA sequences in this sample translate to the same CDR3. The CDR3 region is CASSSGGVQETQYF. The DNA of the CDR3 is TGTGCCAGTAGTAGCGGGGGGGTACAAGAGACCCAGTACTTC. The chain couples TRBV19 to TRBJ2-5, with 9 positions matching TRBD2. CDR3 size: 14 residues. Trimming at V came to 4 bases and at J to 2 bases, leaving 2 bases not matched to a gene. Germline lookup yields CDR1 LNHDA and CDR2 SQIVND (reference sequence).

The rearrangement links TRBV7-9 to TRBJ1-2; D unclear. Germline values: CDR1 SEHNR, CDR2 FQNEAQ (reference sequence). This CDR3 spans 13 amino acids. V shed 1 base and J shed 8 bases, with 11 bases lying between them. The CDR3 DNA is TGTGCCAGCAGCTTAGTAGGACGAGGGGGCTACACCTTC. Amino acids: CASSLVGRGGYTF.

The chain joins TRBV5-8 to TRBJ1-1; 11 bases map to TRBD1. The CDR3 length is 16 residues. Germline V lookup: CDR1 SGHTS, CDR2 YDEGEE. J lost 4 bases, V lost 7 bases, and 12 bases had no gene match. CDR3 amino acids: CASRLPGTGGRTEAFF. The CDR3, as DNA: TGTGCCAGCCGACTTCCCGGGACAGGGGGTCGCACTGAAGCTTTCTTT.

The CDR3 sequence: CSARSPRGQYF. The CDR3, as DNA: TGCAGTGCTAGATCCCCGCGTGGCCAGTACTTC. The gene calls are TRBV20-1 and TRBJ2-5; D is ambiguous. V shed 2 bases and J shed 10 bases, with 11 bases lying between them. Germline-derived CDR1 and CDR2 are DFQATT and SNEGSKA (reference sequence). The CDR3 spans 11 residues.

The chain uses TRBV18 and TRBJ1-5; maybe TRBD1 (5 bases). Per germline, CDR1 KGHSH and CDR2 LQKENI. V was cut by 2 bases and J by 7 bases, with 12 bases left in between. This CDR3 spans 14 amino acids. CDR3 coding DNA: TGTGCCAGCTCACCAGGCCAGGGTAGGCAGCCCCAGCATTTT. It specifies CASSPGQGRQPQHF.

This chain uses TRBV11-3 with TRBJ2-5, with TRBD1 matching 8 bases. CDR1 is SGHNT and CDR2 is YENEEA in the germline V gene. V trimming: 5 bases; J trimming: 6 bases; junction bases outside the gene matches: 5. The CDR3 totals 13 residues. The CDR3 reads CASSKQGGKTQYF. The CDR3 DNA reads as TGTGCCAGCAGCAAACAGGGGGGAAAGACCCAGTACTTC.